This T cell receptor beta chain was obtained from a study of blood T cell repertoires in COVID-19. Study details: Donors in the United States, Italy and Spain gave samples during acute or convalescent COVID-19. PBMCs, B-cell-depleted T cells, or T cells were the source of the cDNA or gDNA that made up the material.

Trimming cost V 3 bases and J 2 bases; bases outside gene matches: 4. Germline CDR1 is GTSNPN and CDR2 is SVGIG (reference sequence). CDR3 length: 14 residues. In the source study's methods: Cell counts per sample came from amplifying reference gene primers. Assay used: immunoSEQ multiplex PCR; TCRdb lists only in-frame clones, some missing. V and J calls and clone size are given by that table; D and trimming were obtained from the DNA. In the table there are about 80,000 clones, 80% to 85% of which are singletons. This clonotype was obtained from a man aged 45-60 years with acute or convalescent COVID-19. Source material: peripheral blood. The chain carries TRBV30 and TRBJ2-1; 7 nucleotides agree with TRBD2. This chain's CDR3 is CAWRPSGPYNEQFF. CDR3 DNA: TGTGCCTGGAGACCTAGCGGACCCTACAATGAGCAGTTCTTC.